This T cell receptor (beta chain) emerged from a study of cytomegalovirus exposure and HLA in healthy donors (dated by TCRdb to 2017 to 2019). At the level of the whole study: According to an earlier analysis of several hundred of the donors, about 190 million T cells yielded approximately 120 million unique TCR beta sequences and about 300 Gb of sequence data. Roughly 300 gigabases of sequencing data and 75 million to 85 million unique TCR sequences made up an early release that covered 500 to 700 HLA-typed donors. The genetic ancestry cluster associated with self-reported Caucasian donors included 81% of the roughly 390 genotyped donors. The study aimed to test whether cataloging public T cell receptors could reveal signatures of past pathogen exposure. The T cell repertoires of about 700 subjects were profiled by immunosequencing and related to cytomegalovirus serostatus. Besides the first cohort of roughly 700 subjects, a separate validation cohort made up of over 95 different subjects was used. To predict cytomegalovirus infection status, the study combined high-throughput TCR immunosequencing, statistical association of individual TCRs with disease status, and machine learning. A later analysis re-analyzed previously published TCR beta repertoires from about 730 donors and added high-resolution HLA genotyping to study TCR occurrence patterns. Rather than drawing on any new phenotypic data, the later analysis identified candidate immune exposures from TCR beta sequences and the way those sequences occurred across donors. An earlier analysis of approximately 500 of the donors applied high-throughput TCR beta sequencing to assess whether each TCR beta V gene segment acted as functional or pseudogenic. Alongside the repertoire data, information on donor age, sex, ethnicity and CMV serostatus was compiled. A later genetic analysis used genome-wide SNP genotypes for about 55% of the 666 donors, treating that subset as a discovery cohort. All discovery cohort repertoires had been generated using a single sequencing platform. HLA typing included class I and class II loci at four-digit resolution. The number of typed donors differed by locus: about 620-640 for A, B, C, DRB1 and DQB1; approximately 520 for DQA1; some 610 for DPA1; and some 470 for DPB1. Several DR-DQ haplotypes were treated as single units for association and clustering because of strong linkage in the cohort. Among some 400 genotyped donors of the cohort, an average of approximately 240,000 unique TCR beta nucleotide sequences was sequenced per donor, of which about 20% were non-productive. Summary of the overall study and its limitations: In a later genetic analysis, fewer N-insertions in productive TCRs were reported among donors in an Asian-associated ancestry cluster than the approximately 670-donor mean. Most TCR sequences were observed very rarely across donors, whereas some public TCRs were present in many individuals. A further reported finding was that TCR beta sequences accurately predicted the HLA-A and HLA-B alleles for most subjects in the first cohort. In a later analysis, HLA-associated TCR beta chains were found to be more clonally expanded and to have lower generation probabilities than equally common non-associated chains. Most CMV-associated TCR beta chains appeared to be HLA-restricted in a later analysis, and the HLA associations seemed to be driven largely by CMV exposure. This cohort had only TCR beta chains sequenced, and the lack of alpha or paired-chain data limited which features could be detected. Correlated functional status among segregating V segments might reflect linkage disequilibrium, but an unknown experimental factor could not be ruled out. Strong co-occurrence of HLA alleles, especially DR and DQ, made assigning TCR associations to individual alleles difficult. A later genetic analysis associated a missense DCLRE1C variant with V-gene and J-gene trimming of TCR beta chains, and an independent cohort replicated the association. A total of 150 to 200 TCR beta chains were listed by the study as associated with cytomegalovirus. The earlier analysis of 587 of the donors excluded some 15 rarely observed V segments, including chromosome 9 orphons, because counts were too low. In an earlier analysis of some 500 of the donors, most TCR beta V segments were observed in productive rearrangements about 87% or about 30% of the time, broadly matching IMGT annotations. A group of highly shared sequence variants was considered likely to be a technical artifact of the sequencing pipeline. Presence/absence analyses assumed roughly uniform sequencing depth across donors, an assumption that may not hold. In a later analysis, TCR association rates were found to vary across HLA loci, with the most associated TCRs seen for DRB1 alleles and the fewest for HLA-C alleles. In vitro tests confirmed that a few of the cytomegalovirus-associated TCR beta chains recognize cytomegalovirus antigens. The only immune exposure information available for the cohort was CMV serostatus. Because HLA typing was missing for some donors at each locus, association tests included only the typed subset. A later analysis reported that several top co-occurrence clusters appeared linked to parvovirus B19, influenza, CMV and Epstein-Barr virus. Specific HLA alleles were associated with over 15,000 TCR beta sequences at a false discovery rate of 0.05 in a later analysis. It was suggested by the authors that the approach could potentially be generalized to other disease states and immunological phenotypes. The classifier was reported to diagnose cytomegalovirus status with high specificity and sensitivity in both the original cohort and the validation cohort. Because the 87-base-pair reads could not distinguish some IMGT-functional V segments, including TRBV6-2 and TRBV6-3, those segments were excluded.

Including cysteine and phenylalanine, the CDR3 has 16 amino acids. Just the 48-base CDR3 DNA is kept, in frame starting at base 1. As encoded in the germline V gene, CDR1 is SGHVS while CDR2 is FNYEAQ. Germline trimming: 2 bases from V, 4 bases from J; junction bases outside gene matches: 7. In total, over 600 healthy bone marrow donors made up the cohort. Cohort members were all nominally healthy when sampled, although unrecorded immune exposures were likely present. The donor was CMV seropositive and belonged to the group of about 290 seropositive cohort members. Every donor gave a peripheral blood sample, and the peripheral blood mononuclear cells from that sample were used for TCR beta sequencing. The Qiagen DNeasy Blood Extraction Kit was used to extract genomic DNA from the blood cell samples. For this clone: There is no known antigen for this receptor. The input lacks base qualities; no much larger clone sits a single base away.

Library creation used the immunoSEQ multiplex PCR assay. For the multiplex PCR, a mixture combining 60 forward primers for TCR Vbeta segments and 13 reverse primers for TCR Jbeta segments was used. A multiplex PCR assay on genomic DNA amplified the CDR3 region of rearranged TCR beta genes. The amplified TCR beta libraries were sequenced on the Illumina HiSeq System as 87-base-pair reads. The original pipeline was this. A later analysis tallied about 77 million unique TCR beta chains across the approximately 670 repertoires, and about 12 million of those chains were shared by two or more donors. Raw reads were error-corrected and collapsed into unique sequences with a nearest-neighbor algorithm that merged closely related sequences to remove PCR and sequencing errors. To assign V, D and J gene segments, CDR3 sequences were aligned to IMGT reference sequences. For a sequence to be retained, at least a six-nucleotide match to both a V gene segment and a J gene segment was required. Rearrangements were classified as productive when the CDR3 lacked stop codons and remained in frame with V and J, and all other rearrangements were classified as non-productive. Following IMGT convention, CDR3 was defined as the stretch from the second conserved V-encoded cysteine up to the conserved J-encoded phenylalanine. In an earlier analysis of more than 550 of the donors, sequences lacking an unambiguous match to a single V gene segment were excluded. In an earlier analysis of a few hundred of the donors, a V segment was called functional when productive rearrangements were above 56.7%, and segregating when the standard deviation between donors exceeded 5%. To diagnose cytomegalovirus status from the catalog of TCR beta chain sequences, a statistical classification framework was built. A later analysis assigned V and J genes by comparing TCR nucleotide sequences with IMGT/GENE-DB human TR gene sequences. The TCRdist pipeline was used in a later analysis to assign CDR3 sequences and most-parsimonious VDJ recombination scenarios. In a later analysis, each TCR beta chain was defined by its CDR3 amino acid sequence together with its V-gene family, and reads lacking a unique V-gene family were excluded. A later analysis removed 592 highly shared, low-generation-probability nucleotide sequences to deal with suspected cross-contamination and a sequencing artifact. A later analysis calculated a clonal expansion index for each public chain from normalized within-repertoire ranks of inferred template counts. Generation probabilities in a later analysis came from a VDJ recombination model fitted to out-of-frame rearrangements, and those results were checked against IGoR. In a later analysis, TCR-TCR, TCR-HLA and TCR-CMV co-occurrence was scored with hypergeometric tests, and a repertoire-size bias correction was applied to TCR pairs. In a later analysis, false discovery rates were estimated by permuting HLA or CMV assignments 20 times. In a later analysis, co-occurring TCRs were grouped using DBSCAN, with TCRdist sequence similarity added in when clustering inside HLA-allele-positive subsets. Repertoires with fewer than 30,000 or more than 120,000 public chains, plus five repertoires with anomalous nucleotide sharing, were excluded from co-occurrence clustering. TCRdb retrieved this table from immuneACCESS and kept in-frame rearrangements only. Not all clones are present; in checked studies, unresolved V genes account for under half, and no reason is known for the remainder. The V and J calls and clone size are taken from that table; D and trimming were inferred from the DNA. The sample table records over 150,000 clones; 84% of these occur just once. Together, the top ten hold roughly 1.2% of the sample.

The sequence links TRBV7-6 to TRBJ2-5, with 10 bases aligning to TRBD2. Sequencing was carried out using PBMCs. The TCR was taken from a girl aged 2 to 9 in good health and CMV-seropositive. The CDR3 here reads CASSLRSAGGPETQYF. The DNA reads as follows: TGTGCCAGCAGCTTAAGATCAGCGGGAGGGCCAGAGACCCAGTACTTC.